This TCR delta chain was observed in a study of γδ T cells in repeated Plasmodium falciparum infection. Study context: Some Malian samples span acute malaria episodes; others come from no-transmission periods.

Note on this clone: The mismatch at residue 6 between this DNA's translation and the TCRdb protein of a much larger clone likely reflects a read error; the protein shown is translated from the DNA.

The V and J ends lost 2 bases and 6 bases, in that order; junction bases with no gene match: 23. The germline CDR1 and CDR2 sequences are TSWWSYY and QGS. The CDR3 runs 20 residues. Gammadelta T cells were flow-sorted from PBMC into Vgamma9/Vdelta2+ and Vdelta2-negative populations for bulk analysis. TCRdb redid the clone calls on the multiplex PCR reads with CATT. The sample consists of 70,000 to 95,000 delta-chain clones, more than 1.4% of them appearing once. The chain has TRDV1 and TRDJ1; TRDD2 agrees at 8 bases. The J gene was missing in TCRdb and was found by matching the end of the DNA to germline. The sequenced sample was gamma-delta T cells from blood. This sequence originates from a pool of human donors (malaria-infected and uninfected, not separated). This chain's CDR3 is CALGEDFLQGSWRGTYKLIF. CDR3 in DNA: TGTGCTCTTGGGGAAGACTTCCTACAAGGATCCTGGAGGGGGACATATAAACTCATCTTT.